Following are 29 T cell receptor beta chains from one sample sequenced in a study of identical twins. TCRdb re-analysed the 5' RACE reads in MiXCR, keeping a single row per CDR3 protein. The repertoire includes 350,000 to 600,000 distinct CDR3 sequences, approximately 14% of them detected once, and about 0.52% sits in the top ten. This sample also appeared in a second study, on yellow fever vaccine responses in identical twins.

Sequenced material: CD4+ T cells sorted from blood. These receptors were collected from a woman between 18 and 29 years old in good health.

The sample holds a few counts of this clonotype. This chain links TRBV18 with TRBJ2-5; 8 nucleotides align to TRBD1. CDR1 is KGHSH, CDR2 LQKENI, per germline. J gave up 1 base and V 6 bases, and 7 bases lay outside the gene matches. CDR3 length: 15 amino acids. DNA of the CDR3: TGTGCCAGCTCTCGCGCGGGACAGGTCCAAGAGACCCAGTACTTC. Protein sequence: CASSRAGQVQETQYF.

A word on this clonotype: A read error may be the cause here, since a much bigger clone is one base away. V is TRBV2 and J is TRBJ2-1, with 7 positions matching TRBD1. This CDR3 has 14 residues. J gave up 3 bases and V 3 bases, and 2 bases lay outside the gene matches. The germline gives CDR1 SNHLY, CDR2 FYNNEI. DNA for the CDR3: TGTGCCAGCAGTGAGGACAGGAGCTACAATGAGCAGTTCTTC. It codes for CASSEDRSYNEQFF.

The rearrangement links TRBV7-9 to TRBJ2-1, with D possibly being TRBD1 or TRBD2 (6 bases each). The CDR3 is 14 residues long. Germline lookup yields CDR1 SEHNR and CDR2 FQNEAQ (reference sequence). V lost 4 bases and J 12 bases, leaving 19 bases between the germline ends. The CDR3 DNA is TGTGCCAGCAGCTCCCAGGGGCCGGGGGCAGGGCAGTTCTTC. Protein sequence: CASSSQGPGAGQFF.

The CDR3 region has the DNA TGCAGTGGGCTAGCGGACCACAATGAGCAGTTCTTC. It is translated as CSGLADHNEQFF. The chain employs TRBV20-1 and TRBJ2-1; 7 bases line up with TRBD2. Germline trimming cut 7 bases from V and 5 bases from J; bases unmatched to any gene: 5. CDR3 length: 12 amino acids. Germline V gene lookup returns CDR1 DFQATT and CDR2 SNEGSKA (reference sequence).

CDR3 sequence (DNA): TGTGCCAGCAGTTCGAGCGCGTACAATGAGCAGTTCTTC. Its translation is CASSSSAYNEQFF. The chain joins TRBV6-6 to TRBJ2-1; D gene unclear. The germline V gene encodes CDR1 MNHNY and CDR2 SVGAGI (reference sequence). The CDR3 is 13 residues long. V was shortened by 4 bases and J by 4 bases, with 8 bases between the two germline ends.

This chain joins TRBV5-4 and TRBJ2-1; the match to TRBD2 covers 14 bases. V shed 3 bases and J 10 bases; nucleotides not matched to a gene: 9. CDR1 and CDR2 from the germline V gene are SGHNT and YYREEE (reference sequence). The CDR3 runs 16 residues. CDR3 nucleotide sequence: TGTGCCAGCAGCTCCCCGACTAGCGGGGGGGCCTGGGAGCAGTTCTTC. This encodes CASSSPTSGGAWEQFF.

The CDR3 nucleotides are TGTGCCAGCAGTGAGTCCAGCGACACAGATACGCAGTATTTT. Protein sequence: CASSESSDTDTQYF. The chain joins TRBV2 to TRBJ2-3; D unclear. The CDR3 loop spans 14 amino acids. Germline V gene data show CDR1 as SNHLY and CDR2 as FYNNEI. V was cut by 3 bases and J by 2 bases, with 9 bases left in between.

At least ten counts were recorded for this clonotype. The chain uses TRBV7-3 and TRBJ2-1; 8 bases map to TRBD2. V was clipped by 2 bases and J by 2 bases; unmatched bases: 5. CDR1 SGHTA and CDR2 FQGTGA come from the germline V gene. This CDR3 contains 16 residues. The chain's CDR3 is CASSLGIAGPYNEQFF. The CDR3, as DNA: TGTGCCAGCAGCTTAGGGATAGCGGGACCCTACAATGAGCAGTTCTTC. Full variable domain (missing parts from reference TRBV7-3 and TRBJ2-1): GAGVSQTPSNKVTEKGKYVELRCDPISGHTALYWYRQSLGQGPEFLIYFQGTGAADDSGLPNDRFFAVRPEGSVSTLKIQRTERGDSAVYLCASSLGIAGPYNEQFFGPGTRLTVL.

This clonotype was detected only a few times. V usage is TRBV20-1 and J usage is TRBJ1-2; D remains ambiguous. V was shortened by 3 bases and J by 0 bases, with 11 bases between the two germline ends. Germline CDR1 and CDR2: DFQATT and SNEGSKA (reference sequence). This CDR3 has 14 amino acids. CDR3 nucleotides: TGCAGTGCTAGGGGTTCAGACTCTAACTATGGCTACACCTTC. This gives the protein CSARGSDSNYGYTF.

The CDR3 nucleotides read TGTGCCAGTAGTACGGGGGAGGGGAACATTCAGTACTTC. The encoded protein is CASSTGEGNIQYF. J is TRBJ2-4 and V is TRBV19; 7 nucleotides line up with TRBD2. V lost 4 bases and J lost 7; bases outside the gene matches: 4. Germline assignment: CDR1 LNHDA and CDR2 SQIVND (reference sequence). CDR3 length equals 13 residues.

V and J are TRBV7-2 and TRBJ2-7; unclear D gene. Germline V gene data show CDR1 as SGHTA and CDR2 as FQGNSA. The V end was cut by 3 bases, the J end by 8 bases, with 11 bases between. The CDR3 runs to 12 residues. CDR3 loop: CASSLEPKKQYF. The CDR3, as DNA: TGTGCCAGCAGCTTGGAACCCAAGAAGCAGTACTTC.

This clonotype appeared a few times. This chain links TRBV6-1 with TRBJ1-1; the D is unclear. The length of the CDR3 is 13 residues. Germline V gives CDR1 MNHNS, CDR2 SASEGT. V was trimmed by 3 bases and J by 6 bases, leaving 11 bases between them. The CDR3 bases are TGTGCCAGCAGTGACGCCGGGAGCCCTGAAGCTTTCTTT. Its translation: CASSDAGSPEAFF.

A few counts support this clonotype. This chain connects TRBV7-3 to TRBJ2-2; D might be TRBD1 (5 bases). The CDR3 runs to 17 residues. Trimming removed 4 bases at V and 0 bases at J, with 15 bases between. Germline CDR1 SGHTA, CDR2 FQGTGA. The CDR3 nucleotides read TGTGCCAGCAGCTCCATAGCCTTAGGGGCGAACACCGGGGAGCTGTTTTTT. This encodes CASSSIALGANTGELFF.

This clonotype was recorded a few times. The chain is built from TRBV24-1 and TRBJ2-1; 10 positions match TRBD1. V lost 3 bases to trimming and J lost 9 bases; unmatched junction nucleotides: 13. The CDR3 length is 17 residues. From germline, CDR1 is KGHDR and CDR2 SFDVKD. The CDR3 DNA is TGTGCCACCAGTGATCGAGCCCCGGGACAGGGGATTGGTGAGCAGTTCTTC. It translates to CATSDRAPGQGIGEQFF.

This rearrangement joins TRBV3-1 to TRBJ2-1, with 7 bases lining up with TRBD1. The V gene end was trimmed by 0 bases and the J gene end by 6 bases; junction bases not matched to a gene: 14. Germline V gives CDR1 LGHDT, CDR2 YNNKEL (reference sequence). The CDR3 covers 18 residues. The CDR3 coding sequence is TGTGCCAGCAGCCAAGAAGCCCATACTAAACAGGGGAGCAATGAGCAGTTCTTC. It encodes CASSQEAHTKQGSNEQFF.

This clonotype was seen just once. This chain links TRBV12-3 or TRBV12-4 with TRBJ2-3; 8 nucleotides align to TRBD2. This CDR3 comprises 19 residues. The CDR3 reads CTFSLGFERGKHFTDTQYF. The DNA of the CDR3 is TGTACCTTCAGTTTAGGATTCGAGCGGGGGAAGCATTTCACAGATACGCAGTATTTT.

This clonotype was counted only a few times. This chain links TRBV5-1 with TRBJ2-3; TRBD1 aligns across 7 bases. V was clipped by 5 bases and J by 0 bases; unmatched bases: 6. The CDR3 loop spans 15 amino acids. The V gene's germline CDR1 is SGHRS and CDR2 YFSETQ. CDR3 nucleotide sequence: TGCGCCAGCAGTACGACAGGGCCTAGCACAGATACGCAGTATTTT. Translation gives CASSTTGPSTDTQYF.

The chain has TRBV5-1 and TRBJ2-2; 14 bases align to TRBD2. The CDR3 runs 18 residues. CDR1 and CDR2 (germline): SGHRS, YFSETQ. The V segment lost 1 base and the J segment 5 bases; nucleotides outside the gene matches: 7. DNA for the CDR3: TGCGCCAGCAGCTTGACCGGGACTAGCGGGAGAGGGACCGGGGAGCTGTTTTTT. The encoded protein is CASSLTGTSGRGTGELFF.

This clonotype was detected ten times or more. CDR3 in DNA: TGTGCCAGCAGCGTCGACAGGTCCTACAATGAGCAGTTCTTC. It is translated as CASSVDRSYNEQFF. The chain uses TRBV9 and TRBJ2-1; perhaps TRBD1 as D (6 bases). There are 14 residues in the CDR3. From germline, CDR1 is SGDLS and CDR2 YYNGEE. V lost 2 bases and J 1 base, leaving 7 bases between the germline ends.

The chain combines TRBV27 with TRBJ2-7; no definite D call. V lost 9 bases, J lost 6 bases, and 18 bases lay in between. CDR1 and CDR2 (germline): MNHEY, SMNVEV (reference sequence). The CDR3 is made up of 13 amino acids. CDR3 protein: CASNPGSQAEQYF. The CDR3 region has the DNA TGTGCCAGTAATCCCGGGTCCCAGGCCGAGCAGTACTTC.

The chain employs TRBV20-1 and TRBJ2-7; a possible D gene is TRBD1 (6 bases). The CDR3 spans 13 residues. V lost 3 bases to trimming and J lost 5 bases, with 14 bases between them. The germline V gene has CDR1 DFQATT and CDR2 SNEGSKA (reference sequence). CDR3 loop: CSARQTGTNEQYF. CDR3 coding DNA: TGCAGTGCTAGGCAAACAGGGACCAACGAGCAGTACTTC.

The chain links TRBV12-3 or TRBV12-4 to TRBJ2-3; 8 positions agree with TRBD2. V was clipped by 2 bases and J by 1 base; unmatched bases: 5. This CDR3 contains 16 residues. For the CDR3, the DNA is TGTGCCAGCAGTTTAATAGCGGGGATCCGCACAGATACGCAGTATTTT. Translated, it gives CASSLIAGIRTDTQYF.

This clonotype appeared a few times. This rearrangement joins TRBV29-1 to TRBJ2-6; D is unclear. The CDR3 is 14 amino acids. Germline CDR1 and CDR2: SQVTM and ANQGSEA. V was pared by 6 bases and J by 2 bases, with 11 bases between. The CDR3 coding sequence is TGCAGCGTCCCGTTTGTGGCTGGGGCCAACGTCCTGACTTTC. Translation: CSVPFVAGANVLTF. The variable domain in full, completed from reference TRBV29-1 and TRBJ2-6, reads SAVISQKPSRDICQRGTSLTIQCQVDSQVTMMFWYRQQPGQSLTLIATANQGSEATYESGFVIDKFPISRPNLTFSTLTVSNMSPEDSSIYLCSVPFVAGANVLTFGAGSRLTVL.

This chain joins TRBV30 and TRBJ1-2; D unresolved. Between the trimmed V and J ends, which lost 0 bases and 6 bases, there was a span of 2 bases. This CDR3 is 10 amino acids long. Germline lookup yields CDR1 GTSNPN and CDR2 SVGIG (reference sequence). CDR3 DNA sequence: TGTGCCTGGAGTGTAAATGGCTACACCTTC. Its protein product is CAWSVNGYTF.

This clonotype has more than one count but fewer than ten. The chain uses TRBV21-1 and TRBJ2-7; TRBD1 is the table's D call, not checked against the DNA. TRBV21-1 is a documented pseudogene. This CDR3 comprises 18 residues. CDR3 loop: CASSKAGGGTPPPDEQYF. CDR3 DNA: TGTGCCAGCAGCAAAGCTGGGGGGGGAACCCCACCACCCGACGAGCAGTACTTC.

This sequence joins TRBV29-1 and TRBJ2-6, with D maybe TRBD1 (5 bases). V lost 4 bases and J 4 bases, leaving 5 bases between the germline ends. The V gene's germline CDR1 is SQVTM and CDR2 ANQGSEA. This CDR3 contains 12 residues. CDR3 in DNA: TGCAGCGTTGGGACAGGGGCCAACGTCCTGACTTTC. Translated: CSVGTGANVLTF. Based on the CDR3 plus reference TRBV29-1 and TRBJ2-6, the full variable domain is SAVISQKPSRDICQRGTSLTIQCQVDSQVTMMFWYRQQPGQSLTLIATANQGSEATYESGFVIDKFPISRPNLTFSTLTVSNMSPEDSSIYLCSVGTGANVLTFGAGSRLTVL.

The chain employs TRBV14 and TRBJ2-3, with 8 positions matching TRBD1. Germline CDR1 is SGHDN and CDR2 is FVKESK. With V trimmed by 4 bases and J by 2 bases, 5 bases remained unmatched. This CDR3 has 15 residues. CDR3 loop: CASSPGQANTDTQYF. CDR3 DNA: TGTGCCAGCAGCCCGGGACAGGCAAACACAGATACGCAGTATTTT.

The chain uses TRBV27 and TRBJ2-4, with D perhaps TRBD2 (6 bases). Trimming removed 3 bases at V and 0 bases at J, with 18 bases between. Germline CDR1 is MNHEY and CDR2 is SMNVEV (reference sequence). This CDR3 has 18 residues. CDR3 protein: CASSFPIGGAIAKNIQYF. The CDR3 nucleotides are TGTGCCAGCAGTTTCCCCATTGGCGGGGCGATAGCCAAAAACATTCAGTACTTC.

The chain recombines TRBV6-5 with TRBJ1-2; D is unresolved. The CDR3 extends over 12 amino acids. V lost 7 bases and J 5 bases, leaving 11 bases between the germline ends. Germline V CDR1 and CDR2: MNHEY, SVGAGI. This CDR3 reads CASKEGGYGYTF. CDR3 bases: TGTGCCAGCAAGGAGGGAGGGTATGGCTACACCTTC.